Following are 17 T cell receptor beta chains from one sample sequenced in a study of regulatory T cells in long-lasting Graves disease. Combining iRepertoire HTBI primers with Arm-PCR of CDR3 regions, the authors built TCR beta libraries. TCRdb re-called the multiplex PCR reads with MiXCR, one entry per CDR3 protein. The data contain about 470,000 distinct CDR3 sequences, just under 15% of them singletons. Stated time point: newly diagnosed GD, antithyroid drugs for less than 3 months. The authors made the TCR library using RNA they extracted from PBMCs. These sequences were also reported in another study, on T cells in Graves' hyperthyroidism and ophthalmopathy.

Specimen: peripheral blood mononuclear cells (PBMCs), collected at new diagnosis, from a patient treated with antithyroid drugs. The origin of the receptors is a woman in her twenties or thirties with Graves disease.

This chain joins TRBV5-4 and TRBJ2-1; D may be TRBD1 or TRBD2 (5 bases each). The V gene's germline CDR1 is SGHNT and CDR2 YYREEE (reference sequence). Trimming left V 1 base short and J 4 bases short, with 15 bases between. This CDR3 has 16 residues. The DNA for the CDR3 is TGTGCCAGCAGCTTGCGATCTACCGGGGCTTACAATGAGCAGTTCTTC. This encodes CASSLRSTGAYNEQFF.

This clonotype came up a few times. This chain links TRBV12-3 or TRBV12-4 with TRBJ2-7, with D possibly being TRBD1 or TRBD2 (5 bases each). The CDR3 covers 16 residues. Trimming removed 6 bases from V and 6 bases from J, with 24 bases in between. CDR3 loop: CASRPTGTSGISEQYF. Here the CDR3 DNA reads TGTGCCAGCAGACCGACCGGGACCAGCGGCATCAGCGAGCAGTACTTC.

There are a few counts of this clonotype. This chain uses TRBV7-9 with TRBJ2-7; D unclear. This CDR3 spans 13 amino acids. Germline loops: CDR1 SEHNR, CDR2 FQNEAQ (reference sequence). V was shortened by 7 bases and J by 2 bases, with 12 bases between the two germline ends. The CDR3 DNA reads as TGTGCCAGCAACCCCCTGGCCCCCTACGAGCAGTACTTC. Amino acids: CASNPLAPYEQYF.

This clonotype was picked up many times. Sequence at one end of the junction differs from germline and may be a read error. This chain links TRBV5-1 with TRBJ2-5; 14 nucleotides line up with TRBD2. The CDR3 totals 13 residues. Germline CDR1 SGHRS, CDR2 YFSETQ. This chain's CDR3 is CASSGGLAGVNFF. The CDR3 DNA reads TGCGCCAGCAGCGGGGGACTAGCGGGAGTAAATTTCTTC.

Many counts were recorded for this clonotype. The chain has TRBV30 and TRBJ1-1; D might be TRBD1 (5 bases). V was clipped by 0 bases and J by 6 bases, with 11 bases between them. The length of the CDR3 is 13 residues. CDR1 and CDR2 from the germline V gene are GTSNPN and SVGIG (reference sequence). Here the CDR3 DNA reads TGTGCCTGGAGTGTGAGAGGGGACTCTGAAGCTTTCTTT. It yields the protein CAWSVRGDSEAFF.

This clonotype has just a few counts. The chain links TRBV5-1 to TRBJ2-5, with a weak D call TRBD1 (6 bases). The V gene's germline CDR1 is SGHRS and CDR2 YFSETQ. Between the trimmed V and J ends, which lost 0 bases and 5 bases, there was a span of 17 bases. The CDR3 runs 16 residues. CDR3 bases: TGCGCCAGCAGCTTGGGTAAAGGGGGTTTTTCGGAGACCCAGTACTTC. Amino acid sequence: CASSLGKGGFSETQYF.

This clonotype was seen just once. This chain uses TRBV3-1 with TRBJ1-2; TRBD1 is a possible D gene (5 bases). This CDR3 has 15 residues. V was cut by 4 bases and J by 5 bases, with 17 bases left in between. The germline V gene has CDR1 LGHDT and CDR2 YNNKEL (reference sequence). The CDR3 sequence: CASSPLSEGSYGYTF. As DNA, the CDR3 is TGTGCCAGCAGCCCCCTTTCGGAGGGGAGTTATGGCTACACCTTC.

The genes are TRBV27 and TRBJ2-7; D perhaps matches TRBD1 (6 bases). V was shortened by 5 bases and J by 3 bases, with 14 bases between the two germline ends. Germline CDR1 and CDR2: MNHEY and SMNVEV (reference sequence). This CDR3 comprises 14 residues. CDR3 loop: CASSRTTGFYEQYF. The CDR3 DNA sequence: TGTGCCAGCAGTCGTACAACAGGGTTCTACGAGCAGTACTTC.

This clonotype was observed many times. The rearrangement uses TRBV2 and TRBJ2-1; perhaps TRBD1 as D (5 bases). The CDR3 spans 13 residues. From germline, CDR1 is SNHLY and CDR2 FYNNEI. V was pared by 10 bases and J by 3 bases, with 13 bases between. This chain's CDR3 is CATQGSVYNEQFF. In DNA, the CDR3 is TGTGCCACCCAGGGCTCTGTCTACAATGAGCAGTTCTTC.

This clonotype was counted at least ten times. J is TRBJ2-1 and V is TRBV28, with 11 bases lining up with TRBD1. The CDR3 loop spans 15 amino acids. The V gene end was trimmed by 4 bases and the J gene end by 6 bases; junction bases not matched to a gene: 5. The germline V gene has CDR1 MDHEN and CDR2 SYDVKM. CDR3 nucleotides: TGTGCCAGCAGTTCACGGGACAGGGGGTTCAATGAGCAGTTCTTC. Amino acid sequence: CASSSRDRGFNEQFF.

This clonotype turned up a few times. The chain is built from TRBV29-1 and TRBJ2-7; D uncertain. The CDR3 is made up of 12 amino acids. With 6 bases removed from V and 2 bases from J, the gap between germline ends came to 11 bases. The V gene's germline CDR1 is SQVTM and CDR2 ANQGSEA. The CDR3, as DNA: TGCAGCGTAGAAAAAGGGACCTACGAGCAGTACTTC. Translated, it gives CSVEKGTYEQYF.

The table lists this clonotype with many counts. The genes are TRBV27 and TRBJ2-1; tentatively, D is TRBD1 or TRBD2 (5 bases each). Germline V gene lookup returns CDR1 MNHEY and CDR2 SMNVEV (reference sequence). The CDR3 totals 14 residues. V gave up 2 bases and J gave up 10 bases, with 15 bases separating them. The CDR3 protein is CASSLGGSQREQFF. The CDR3 DNA reads TGTGCCAGCAGTTTAGGGGGTTCCCAACGGGAGCAGTTCTTC.

The chain combines TRBV13 with TRBJ2-5; 8 bases line up with TRBD1. This CDR3 contains 16 residues. CDR1 is PRHDT, CDR2 FYEKMQ, per germline (reference sequence). The V and J ends lost 1 base and 4 bases, in that order; junction bases with no gene match: 8. In DNA, the CDR3 is TGTGCCAGCAGCTTAGCGACAGGGGTTGGGCGAGAGACCCAGTACTTC. It translates to CASSLATGVGRETQYF.

The chain joins TRBV2 to TRBJ2-1, with 12 nucleotides matching TRBD2. V dropped 6 bases and J dropped 7; count of bases not matched to a gene: 4. CDR1 and CDR2 (germline): SNHLY, FYNNEI. The CDR3 extends over 14 amino acids. CDR3 coding DNA: TGTGCCAGCAGGGATACTAGCGGGAGGAATGAGCAGTTCTTC. Translation: CASRDTSGRNEQFF. Together with reference TRBV2 and TRBJ2-1, the CDR3 gives the full variable domain: EPEVTQTPSHQVTQMGQEVILRCVPISNHLYFYWYRQILGQKVEFLVSFYNNEISEKSEIFDDQFSVERPDGSNFTLKIRSTKLEDSAMYFCASRDTSGRNEQFFGPGTRLTVL.

This clonotype was recorded many times. The chain links TRBV6-2 or TRBV6-3 to TRBJ1-4; D is perhaps TRBD1 (5 bases). CDR3 size: 14 residues. V lost 10 bases and J lost 9, with 21 bases in between. Per the germline V gene, CDR1 is MNHEY and CDR2 is SVGEGT. The CDR3 reads CAIKTSGDEQKLFF. The DNA for the CDR3 is TGTGCCATCAAAACCTCGGGGGACGAACAAAAACTGTTTTTT.

This clonotype appeared many times. The chain links TRBV20-1 to TRBJ2-3, with TRBD1 matching 12 bases. J gave up 4 bases and V 5 bases, and 7 bases lay outside the gene matches. The germline V gene encodes CDR1 DFQATT and CDR2 SNEGSKA (reference sequence). There are 15 residues in the CDR3. CDR3 residues: CSAHTGTGGSDTQYF. The CDR3 region has the DNA TGCAGTGCTCATACCGGGACAGGGGGCTCAGATACGCAGTATTTT.

This clonotype was counted between two and nine times. The chain is built from TRBV6-4 and TRBJ2-3; D may correspond to TRBD1 or TRBD2 (5 bases each). CDR3 size: 16 residues. The V and J ends lost 0 bases and 1 base respectively, with 11 bases between them. Per the germline V gene, CDR1 is MRHNA and CDR2 is SNTAGT. CDR3 loop: CASSDSGQGGTDTQYF. The DNA of the CDR3 is TGTGCCAGCAGTGACTCTGGGCAGGGAGGCACAGATACGCAGTATTTT.